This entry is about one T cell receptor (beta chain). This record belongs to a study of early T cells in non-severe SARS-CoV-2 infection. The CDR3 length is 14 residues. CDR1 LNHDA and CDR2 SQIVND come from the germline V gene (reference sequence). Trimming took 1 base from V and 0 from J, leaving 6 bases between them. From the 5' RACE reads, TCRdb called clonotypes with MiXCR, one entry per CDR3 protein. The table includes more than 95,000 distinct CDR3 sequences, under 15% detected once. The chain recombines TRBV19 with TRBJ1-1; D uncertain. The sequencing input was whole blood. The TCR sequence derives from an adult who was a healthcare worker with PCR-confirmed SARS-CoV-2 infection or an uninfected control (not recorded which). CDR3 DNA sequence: TGTGCCAGTAGTATAGTGGGAGTGAACACTGAAGCTTTCTTT. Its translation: CASSIVGVNTEAFF.